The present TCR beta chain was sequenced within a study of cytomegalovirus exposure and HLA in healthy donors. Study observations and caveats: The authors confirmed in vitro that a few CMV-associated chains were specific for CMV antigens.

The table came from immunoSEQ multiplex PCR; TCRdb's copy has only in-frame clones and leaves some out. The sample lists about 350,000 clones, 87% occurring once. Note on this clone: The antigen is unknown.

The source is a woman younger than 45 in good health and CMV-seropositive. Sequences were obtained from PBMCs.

CDR3: CASSYSTRVYEQYF. CDR3 DNA sequence: TGTGCCAGCAGTTACTCGACCCGCGTCTACGAGCAGTACTTC. This chain joins TRBV6-5 and TRBJ2-7; D remains unclear. The CDR3 totals 14 residues. V gave up 0 bases and J gave up 3 bases, with 9 bases separating them. Per the germline V gene, CDR1 is MNHEY and CDR2 is SVGAGI.